This is a list of T cell receptor beta chains from one sample in a study of T-cell reconstitution after alpha-beta-depleted transplantation in children. TCRdb analysed the PCR reads with MiXCR anew, one entry per CDR3 protein. Of roughly 23,000 distinct CDR3 sequences in the sample, roughly a tenth were seen once. Here the sequenced sample was PBMCs from the stem cell graft donor, taken from the stem cell graft. The receptors stem from a human donor who donated a stem cell graft to a child with chronic granulomatous disease. The CDR3 runs from the conserved cysteine through the conserved F or W. Each record gives: V gene, CDR3 protein.

v_call: TRBV7-9; cdr3_aa: CASSNAGGNQPQHF
v_call: TRBV7-9; cdr3_aa: CASSFLREDYGYTF
v_call: TRBV5-1; cdr3_aa: CASSQAGAEQYF
v_call: TRBV4-1; cdr3_aa: CASSQDLSAGGRTEAFF
v_call: TRBV19; cdr3_aa: CASSPRQGAGNQPQHF
v_call: TRBV7-9; cdr3_aa: CASSPDQNTGELFF
v_call: TRBV20-1; cdr3_aa: CSARDKDEFYSNQPQHF
v_call: TRBV27; cdr3_aa: CASSWRTGDGEKLFF
v_call: TRBV7-9; cdr3_aa: CAPRQAFWDTGELFF
v_call: TRBV7-8; cdr3_aa: CASSLERTSSYEQYF
v_call: TRBV12-3/TRBV12-4; cdr3_aa: CASRTGRANSPLHF
v_call: TRBV5-1; cdr3_aa: CASSLEGSGGSYEQYF
v_call: TRBV18; cdr3_aa: CASSPFSEQYF
v_call: TRBV5-1; cdr3_aa: CASSLAGGGMNTEAFF
v_call: TRBV15; cdr3_aa: CATRAGPNSPLHF
v_call: TRBV5-5; cdr3_aa: CASTPRGVNTEAFF
v_call: TRBV29-1; cdr3_aa: CSVVGNSYEQYF
v_call: TRBV9; cdr3_aa: CASSINRDTGSSYNEQFF
v_call: TRBV4-3; cdr3_aa: CASSQVSGGNTGELFF
v_call: TRBV7-9; cdr3_aa: CASSLASTDQGFKAFF
v_call: TRBV7-9; cdr3_aa: CASSPSGGSGYTF
v_call: TRBV27; cdr3_aa: CASSLPGTSGIGEQFF
v_call: TRBV5-1; cdr3_aa: CASSLAYNRQLYQETQYF
v_call: TRBV5-1; cdr3_aa: CASSLGGPNTEAFF
v_call: TRBV13; cdr3_aa: CASSSKRGLGKGDLSLIHYEQYF
v_call: TRBV9; cdr3_aa: CASSRLGYSNQPQHF
v_call: TRBV10-3; cdr3_aa: CAISERGSGELFF